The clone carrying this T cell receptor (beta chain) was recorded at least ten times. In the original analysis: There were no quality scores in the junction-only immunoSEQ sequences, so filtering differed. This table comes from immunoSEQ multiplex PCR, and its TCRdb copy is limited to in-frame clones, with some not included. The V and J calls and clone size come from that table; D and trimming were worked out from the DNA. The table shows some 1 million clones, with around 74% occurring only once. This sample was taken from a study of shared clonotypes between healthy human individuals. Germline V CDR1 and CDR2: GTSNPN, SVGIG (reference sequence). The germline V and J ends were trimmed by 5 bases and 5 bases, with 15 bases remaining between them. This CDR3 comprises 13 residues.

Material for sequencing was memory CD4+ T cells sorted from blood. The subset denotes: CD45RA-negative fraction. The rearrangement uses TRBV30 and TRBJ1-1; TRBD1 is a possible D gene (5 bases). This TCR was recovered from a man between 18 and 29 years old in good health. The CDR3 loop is CAWAGRGGTEAFF. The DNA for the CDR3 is TGTGCCTGGGCAGGACGGGGGGGGACTGAAGCTTTCTTT. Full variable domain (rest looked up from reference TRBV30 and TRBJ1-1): SQTIHQWPATLVQPVGSPLSLECTVEGTSNPNLYWYRQAAGRGLQLLFYSVGIGQISSEVPQNLSASRPQDRQFILSSKKLLLSDSGFYLCAWAGRGGTEAFFGQGTRLTVV.